The 22 T cell receptor beta chains below come from one sample, sequenced in a study of blood T cell repertoires in COVID-19. Using immunoSEQ multiplex PCR, the repertoire was profiled, and TCRdb retains in-frame clones only, with some absent. The data show about 130,000 clones, about 79% seen once. Material for sequencing was peripheral blood. These receptors were obtained from a woman aged 50 to 60 with acute or convalescent COVID-19.

The sample holds many counts of this clone. V usage is TRBV5-1 and J usage is TRBJ1-2; TRBD1 matches at 7 bases. The CDR3 loop spans 14 amino acids. Germline-derived CDR1 and CDR2 are SGHRS and YFSETQ. V was pared by 0 bases and J by 4 bases, with 3 bases of the junction left unmatched. CDR3 residues: CASSLGRQGYGYTF. The CDR3 bases are TGCGCCAGCAGCTTGGGTCGACAGGGCTATGGCTACACCTTC.

This clone appeared once. The V and J genes are TRBV12-3 or TRBV12-4 and TRBJ1-3; no firm D call. Trimming removed 6 bases from V and 0 bases from J, with 6 bases in between. CDR3 size: 13 residues. The CDR3, as DNA: TGTGCCAGCAGCCGGTCCTCTGGAAACACCATATATTTT. As protein: CASSRSSGNTIYF.

The genes are TRBV4-2 and TRBJ2-2, with TRBD2 identical over 11 bases. After removal of 5 bases from V and 4 bases from J, the junction contained 6 bases not matched to a gene. The CDR3 has 16 residues. Germline V lookup: CDR1 LGHNA, CDR2 YNFKEQ. The CDR3 loop is CASSAGLADSTGELFF. As DNA, the CDR3 is TGTGCCAGCAGCGCGGGACTAGCGGACTCCACCGGGGAGCTGTTTTTT.

The V call is TRBV4-2, the J call TRBJ1-3; 9 nucleotides agree with TRBD1. Germline V gene data show CDR1 as LGHNA and CDR2 as YNFKEQ. Trimming cost V 1 base and J 8 bases; bases outside gene matches: 9. The CDR3 loop spans 16 amino acids. CDR3 DNA sequence: TGTGCCAGCAGCCAAGCTCTCCTACAGGGGGCTGACACCATATATTTT. As protein: CASSQALLQGADTIYF.

This clone was recorded once. This rearrangement joins TRBV19 to TRBJ1-4; D might be TRBD1 (6 bases). Germline V gives CDR1 LNHDA, CDR2 SQIVND (reference sequence). The CDR3 sequence is 14 residues long. Trimming took off 2 bases at V and 5 bases at J, with 9 bases between the two ends. CDR3 in amino acids: CASSINRDNEKLFF. In nucleotides, the CDR3 is TGTGCCAGTAGTATAAACAGGGACAATGAAAAACTGTTTTTT.

The chain joins TRBV5-1 to TRBJ1-3, with D maybe TRBD1 (5 bases). Trimming removed 0 bases at V and 0 bases at J, with 13 bases between. This CDR3 is 17 amino acids long. Germline values: CDR1 SGHRS, CDR2 YFSETQ. The DNA of the CDR3 is TGCGCCAGCAGCTTGGGACAGAGGCCTCTCTCTGGAAACACCATATATTTT. This codes for CASSLGQRPLSGNTIYF.

The rearrangement links TRBV25-1 to TRBJ2-1; 9 bases align to TRBD1. Germline V lookup: CDR1 MGHDK, CDR2 SYGVNS. CDR3 length: 13 amino acids. J was trimmed by 5 bases and V by 6 bases; bases with no gene match: 2. The CDR3 DNA reads as TGTGCCAGCAGAAGGACAGGGGACAATGAGCAGTTCTTC. Residues: CASRRTGDNEQFF.

The chain joins TRBV6-2 or TRBV6-3 to TRBJ2-3; TRBD2 agrees at 11 bases. This CDR3 is built from 16 residues. Germline trimming cut 0 bases from V and 5 bases from J; bases unmatched to any gene: 4. Germline values: CDR1 MNHEY, CDR2 SVGEGT. The CDR3 DNA sequence: TGTGCCAGCAGTTACTCGGCTAGCGGGGGGATAGATACGCAGTATTTT. It yields the protein CASSYSASGGIDTQYF.

The sample holds one count of this clone. V usage is TRBV2 and J usage is TRBJ1-5; 7 positions match TRBD1. V was pared by 4 bases and J by 5 bases, with 2 bases of the junction left unmatched. This CDR3 is built from 13 residues. CDR1 is SNHLY, CDR2 FYNNEI, per germline. The CDR3 coding sequence is TGTGCCAGCAGTGGAGGGGGCCATCAGCCCCAGCATTTT. Protein product: CASSGGGHQPQHF.

The chain has TRBV20-1 and TRBJ2-7; 8 nucleotides align to TRBD2. CDR3 length equals 13 residues. Looked up from germline, CDR1 is DFQATT and CDR2 is SNEGSKA (reference sequence). Unmatched junction bases numbered 14, after V lost 3 bases and J lost 13 bases. The CDR3 sequence: CSASPAGVGRAYF. The CDR3 nucleotides read TGCAGTGCTAGTCCAGCGGGGGTTGGACGAGCATACTTC.

This chain connects TRBV5-6 to TRBJ1-3; no reliable D call. The CDR3 contains 16 residues. Germline loops: CDR1 SGHDT, CDR2 YYEEEE. The germline V and J ends were trimmed by 4 bases and 0 bases, with 14 bases remaining between them. This chain's CDR3 is CASSQLTADSGNTIYF. DNA for the CDR3: TGTGCCAGCAGCCAGCTAACAGCGGACTCTGGAAACACCATATATTTT.

This clone was found once. The J gene is TRBJ1-1, the V gene TRBV27, with a possible D match to TRBD1 (5 bases). Looked up from germline, CDR1 is MNHEY and CDR2 is SMNVEV (reference sequence). The CDR3 is 16 amino acids. Trimming cost V 2 bases and J 1 base, with 14 bases left between them. The CDR3 DNA sequence: TGTGCCAGCAGTTTAAATTTTCGTCAGGGGAACACTGAAGCTTTCTTT. Its translation: CASSLNFRQGNTEAFF.

V and J are TRBV30 and TRBJ2-7; possibly TRBD1 for D (5 bases). This CDR3 spans 16 amino acids. V was clipped by 1 base and J by 1 base, with 17 bases between them. Per germline, CDR1 GTSNPN and CDR2 SVGIG (reference sequence). CDR3 DNA: TGTGCCTGGAGTGGTTCCGGGCAGGGATTTTCCTACGAGCAGTACTTC. Translated, it gives CAWSGSGQGFSYEQYF.

This rearrangement joins TRBV24-1 to TRBJ1-2; no definite D call. Germline V CDR1 and CDR2: KGHDR, SFDVKD. This CDR3 contains 12 residues. V lost 1 base, J lost 7 bases, and 6 bases lay in between. The CDR3 bases are TGTGCCACCAGTGATTTAATCGTTGGCTACACCTTC. The encoded protein is CATSDLIVGYTF.

This clone was counted a few times. This chain links TRBV5-1 with TRBJ2-1, with 13 bases matching TRBD2. J was trimmed by 7 bases and V by 0 bases; bases with no gene match: 7. This CDR3 has 17 residues. The V gene's germline CDR1 is SGHRS and CDR2 YFSETQ. The CDR3 sequence is CASSLGLTSGGMNEQFF. As DNA, the CDR3 is TGCGCCAGCAGCTTGGGTCTGACTAGCGGGGGGATGAATGAGCAGTTCTTC.

CDR3 coding DNA: TGTGCCAGTAGTCCCGTACAGGGCGCCGGGGCACCCCTCCACTTT. Its protein product is CASSPVQGAGAPLHF. The chain has TRBV19 and TRBJ1-6; weak D call: TRBD1 (6 bases). Looked up from germline, CDR1 is LNHDA and CDR2 is SQIVND (reference sequence). The CDR3 is 15 amino acids. Trimming took off 5 bases at V and 11 bases at J, with 19 bases between the two ends.

V is TRBV12-5 and J is TRBJ1-2; TRBD1 aligns across 10 bases. The CDR3 sequence is 17 residues long. The V gene's germline CDR1 is LGHNT and CDR2 FRNRAP. V lost 5 bases, J lost 4 bases, and 13 bases stayed unmatched. CDR3 nucleotide sequence: TGTGCTAGTGGTCCCGGGACAGGGGAAAGTATGGTCTATGGCTACACCTTC. Amino acids: CASGPGTGESMVYGYTF.

V gene TRBV12-3 or TRBV12-4 combines with J gene TRBJ1-2, with D unclear. This CDR3 region has 13 residues. Trimming took 6 bases from V and 6 from J, leaving 14 bases between them. The CDR3 sequence is CASSRGSTHGYTF. The CDR3 nucleotides are TGTGCCAGCAGCCGAGGGTCGACACATGGCTACACCTTC.

The genes are TRBV19 and TRBJ1-1, with TRBD1 identical over 7 bases. Germline CDR1 and CDR2: LNHDA and SQIVND (reference sequence). V shed 2 bases, J shed 2 bases, and the junction held 2 bases outside the gene matches. The CDR3 is made up of 14 amino acids. CDR3 sequence: CASSIQGDNTEAFF. The CDR3, as DNA: TGTGCCAGTAGTATACAGGGGGATAACACTGAAGCTTTCTTT. The variable domain in full, completed from reference TRBV19 and TRBJ1-1, reads DGGITQSPKYLFRKEGQNVTLSCEQNLNHDAMYWYRQDPGQGLRLIYYSQIVNDFQKGDIAEGYSVSREKKESFPLTVTSAQKNPTAFYLCASSIQGDNTEAFFGQGTRLTVV.

This chain connects TRBV29-1 to TRBJ2-2; D perhaps matches TRBD2 (6 bases). Germline V CDR1 and CDR2: SQVTM, ANQGSEA. The CDR3 is 13 residues long. The DNA of the CDR3 is TGCAGTACCGGACTATCGAACACCGGGGAGCTGTTTTTT. The encoded protein is CSTGLSNTGELFF.

The chain links TRBV10-3 to TRBJ1-2; D is undetermined. V lost 7 bases to trimming and J lost 8 bases, with 14 bases between them. Germline V CDR1 and CDR2: ENHRY, SYGVKD. The CDR3 has 12 amino acids. Here the CDR3 DNA reads TGTGCCATCATGGAGACCGCGAGGGGCTACACCTTC. As protein: CAIMETARGYTF.

The chain recombines TRBV19 with TRBJ1-1, with D possibly TRBD1 on 6 matching bases. Trimming pared 4 bases from V and 3 bases from J, leaving 12 bases between. CDR1 and CDR2 from the germline V gene are LNHDA and SQIVND (reference sequence). The CDR3 runs to 14 residues. Here the CDR3 reads CASSNTGPYTEAFF. The CDR3, as DNA: TGTGCCAGTAGTAATACAGGGCCTTACACTGAAGCTTTCTTT.